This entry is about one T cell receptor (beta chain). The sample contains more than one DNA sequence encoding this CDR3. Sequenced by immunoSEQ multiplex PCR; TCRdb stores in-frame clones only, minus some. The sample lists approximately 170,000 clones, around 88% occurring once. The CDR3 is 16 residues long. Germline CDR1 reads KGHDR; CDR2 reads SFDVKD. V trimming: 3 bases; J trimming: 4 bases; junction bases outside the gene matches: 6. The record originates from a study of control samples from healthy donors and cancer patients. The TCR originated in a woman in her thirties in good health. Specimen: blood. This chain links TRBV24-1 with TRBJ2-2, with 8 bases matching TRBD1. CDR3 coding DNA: TGTGCCACCAGTGATCCTGGACAGGGAACCACCGGGGAGCTGTTTTTT. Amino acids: CATSDPGQGTTGELFF.